This record looks at one T cell receptor (beta chain) sequence and its context. Its antigen is unknown. Other DNA sequences in the same sample also yield this CDR3. This sample is part of a study of Ad26.COV2.S vaccination and SARS-CoV-2 variants. Background on the study: The COV1001 Ad26.COV2.S trial arm included the donor. Participants got Ad26.COV2.S intramuscularly, once or twice 56 days apart.

Treatment meaning: 15 to 20 received Ad26.COV2.S at low or high dose, single or two shots; 5 received placebo; per-sample allocation not given. All samples were drawn on day 63, counting from the first vaccine or placebo injection. General study results and limits: Marked by substantial breadth, spike-specific CD8+ and CD4+ T cell responses were reportedly seen after vaccination. Compared with placebo recipients, vaccine recipients had higher spike-specific TCR breadth.

Only in-frame clones appear in the TCRdb table, and some are missing; sequencing was by immunoSEQ multiplex PCR. The table shows more than 400,000 clones, with about 90% occurring only once. This sample comprised peripheral blood, obtained in a trial of Ad26.COV2.S vaccine versus placebo. The sequence was collected from a person between 18 and 65 years old who received the Ad26.COV2.S COVID-19 vaccine or a placebo.

The CDR3 reads CASSYPGQGYEQYF. CDR3 DNA sequence: TGTGCCAGCAGTTACCCGGGACAGGGGTACGAGCAGTACTTC. V and J are TRBV6-6 and TRBJ2-7, with 10 nucleotides matching TRBD1. This CDR3 contains 14 residues. The V and J ends lost 2 bases and 4 bases, in that order; junction bases with no gene match: 2. Germline V gives CDR1 MNHNY, CDR2 SVGAGI (reference sequence).